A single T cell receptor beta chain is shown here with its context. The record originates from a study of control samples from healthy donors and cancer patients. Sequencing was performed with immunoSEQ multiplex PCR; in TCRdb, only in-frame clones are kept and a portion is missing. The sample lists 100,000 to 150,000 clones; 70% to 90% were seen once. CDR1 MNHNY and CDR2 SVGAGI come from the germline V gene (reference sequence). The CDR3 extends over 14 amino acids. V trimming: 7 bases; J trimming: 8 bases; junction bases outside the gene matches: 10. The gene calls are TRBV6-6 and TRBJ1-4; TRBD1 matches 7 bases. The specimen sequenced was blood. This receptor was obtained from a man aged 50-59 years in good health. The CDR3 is CASNLQGEGEKLFF. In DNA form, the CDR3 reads TGTGCCAGCAACCTGCAGGGGGAAGGCGAAAAACTGTTTTTT.